This T cell receptor beta chain emerged from a study of HIV-infected patients and healthy controls. Study-wide points: MAIT alpha-chain CDR3s were frequent in healthy controls, depleted in HIV+. Apparent post-therapy Gini recovery among HIV-infected patients was not reproduced with size-matched repertoires. HIV-infected repertoires had significantly higher mean Gini indices than controls, possibly reflecting oligoclonality.

The ends were cut back, 5 bases at V and 6 bases at J, with 14 bases in the middle. CDR1 and CDR2 from the germline V gene are SGHTA and FQGNSA. This CDR3 comprises 13 residues. This clonotype showed up many times. What it binds is unknown. Around 0.5 ug RNA was reverse transcribed with alpha and beta constant-region primers. Alpha and beta chain libraries were made separately by chain-specific third strand synthesis with multiplexing indices. TCRdb re-called the 5' RACE reads through MiXCR, storing one row per CDR3 protein. The profile shows thousands of distinct CDR3 sequences, less than 9% of them singletons. Antiretroviral therapy had run roughly three months, about 14 weeks, before follow-up blood collection. The repertoire came from unfractionated whole blood and reflected all unsorted peripheral T cells. A roughly 2.4 ml peripheral blood sample was taken for RNA.

The starting material was blood, obtained during antiretroviral therapy. The V gene is TRBV7-2, the J gene TRBJ2-7, with D maybe TRBD1 (6 bases). This TCR was sampled from an adult with HIV infection. CDR3: CASSPRGSREQYF. DNA for the CDR3: TGTGCCAGCAGCCCCAGGGGATCCCGCGAGCAGTACTTC.